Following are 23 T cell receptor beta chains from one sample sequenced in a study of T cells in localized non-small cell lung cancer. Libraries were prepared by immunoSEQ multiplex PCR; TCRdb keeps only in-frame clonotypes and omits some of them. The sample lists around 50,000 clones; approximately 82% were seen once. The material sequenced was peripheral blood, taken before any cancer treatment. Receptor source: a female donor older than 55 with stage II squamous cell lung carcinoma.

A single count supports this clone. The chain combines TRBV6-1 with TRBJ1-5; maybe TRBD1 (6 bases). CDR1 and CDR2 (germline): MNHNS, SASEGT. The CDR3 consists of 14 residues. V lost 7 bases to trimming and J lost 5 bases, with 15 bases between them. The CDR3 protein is CASTIGGAHQPQHF. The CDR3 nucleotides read TGTGCCAGCACCATCGGGGGGGCTCATCAGCCCCAGCATTTT.

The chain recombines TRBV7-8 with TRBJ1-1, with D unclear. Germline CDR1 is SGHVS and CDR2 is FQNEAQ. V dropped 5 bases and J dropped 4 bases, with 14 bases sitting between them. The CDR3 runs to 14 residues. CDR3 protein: CASSVAEGVTEAFF. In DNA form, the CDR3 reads TGTGCCAGCAGCGTCGCTGAGGGAGTCACTGAAGCTTTCTTT.

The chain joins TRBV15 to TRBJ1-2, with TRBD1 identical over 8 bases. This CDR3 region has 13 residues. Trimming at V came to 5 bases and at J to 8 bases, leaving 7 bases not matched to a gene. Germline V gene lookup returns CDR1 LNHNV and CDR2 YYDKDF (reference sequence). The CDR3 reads CATSRLTGEGYTF. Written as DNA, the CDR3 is TGTGCCACCAGCCGGCTGACAGGGGAGGGCTACACCTTC.

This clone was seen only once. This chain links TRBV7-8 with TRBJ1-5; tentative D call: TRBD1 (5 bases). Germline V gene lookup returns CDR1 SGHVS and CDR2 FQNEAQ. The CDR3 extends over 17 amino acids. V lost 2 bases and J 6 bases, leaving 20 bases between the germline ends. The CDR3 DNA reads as TGTGCCAGCAGCTTATTTTCTCAGGGAGGCGTTATTCAGCCCCAGCATTTT. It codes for CASSLFSQGGVIQPQHF.

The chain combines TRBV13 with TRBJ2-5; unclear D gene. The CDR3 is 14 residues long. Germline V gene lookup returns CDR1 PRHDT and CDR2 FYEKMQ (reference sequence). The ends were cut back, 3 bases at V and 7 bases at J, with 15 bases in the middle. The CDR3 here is CASSFRTKTGTQYF. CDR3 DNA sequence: TGTGCCAGCAGCTTTCGGACCAAGACGGGGACCCAGTACTTC.

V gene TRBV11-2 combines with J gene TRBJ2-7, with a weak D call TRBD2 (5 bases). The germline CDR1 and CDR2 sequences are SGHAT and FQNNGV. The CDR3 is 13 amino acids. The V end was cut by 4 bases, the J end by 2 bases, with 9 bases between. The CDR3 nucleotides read TGTGCCAGCAGCTCCCGGGATCCCTACGAGCAGTACTTC. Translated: CASSSRDPYEQYF. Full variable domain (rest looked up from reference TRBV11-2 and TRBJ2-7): EAGVAQSPRYKIIEKRQSVAFWCNPISGHATLYWYQQILGQGPKLLIQFQNNGVVDDSQLPKDRFSAERLKGVDSTLKIQPAKLEDSAVYLCASSSRDPYEQYFGPGTRLTVT.

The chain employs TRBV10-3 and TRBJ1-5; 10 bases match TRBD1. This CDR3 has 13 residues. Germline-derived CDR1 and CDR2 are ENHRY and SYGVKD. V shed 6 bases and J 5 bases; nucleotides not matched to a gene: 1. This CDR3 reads CAIRGTGDQPQHF. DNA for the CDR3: TGTGCCATCAGGGGGACAGGGGATCAGCCCCAGCATTTT.

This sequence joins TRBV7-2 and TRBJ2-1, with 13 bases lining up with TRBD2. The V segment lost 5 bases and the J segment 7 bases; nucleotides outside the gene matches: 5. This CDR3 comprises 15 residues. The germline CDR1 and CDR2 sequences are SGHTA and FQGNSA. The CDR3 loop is CASSRTSGGINEQFF. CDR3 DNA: TGTGCCAGCAGCAGGACTAGCGGGGGCATTAATGAGCAGTTCTTC.

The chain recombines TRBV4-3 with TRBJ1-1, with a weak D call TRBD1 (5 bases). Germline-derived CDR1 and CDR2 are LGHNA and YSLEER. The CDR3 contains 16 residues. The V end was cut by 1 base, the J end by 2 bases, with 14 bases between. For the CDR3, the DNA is TGCGCCAGCAGCCAAGGGGTAGCAGGGCCTAACACTGAAGCTTTCTTT. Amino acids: CASSQGVAGPNTEAFF.

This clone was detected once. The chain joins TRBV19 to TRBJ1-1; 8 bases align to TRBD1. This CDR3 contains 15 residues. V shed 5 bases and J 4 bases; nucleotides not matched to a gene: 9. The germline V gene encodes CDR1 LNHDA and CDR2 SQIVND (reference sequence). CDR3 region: CASSSPGGSSTEAFF. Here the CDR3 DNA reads TGTGCCAGTAGTTCTCCAGGGGGCTCTTCCACTGAAGCTTTCTTT. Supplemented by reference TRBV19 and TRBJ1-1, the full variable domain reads DGGITQSPKYLFRKEGQNVTLSCEQNLNHDAMYWYRQDPGQGLRLIYYSQIVNDFQKGDIAEGYSVSREKKESFPLTVTSAQKNPTAFYLCASSSPGGSSTEAFFGQGTRLTVV.

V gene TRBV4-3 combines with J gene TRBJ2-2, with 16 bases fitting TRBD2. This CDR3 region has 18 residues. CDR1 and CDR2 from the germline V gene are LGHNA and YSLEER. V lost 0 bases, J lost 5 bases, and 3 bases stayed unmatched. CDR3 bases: TGCGCCAGCAGCCAAGATTGGGGACTAGCGGGGGGGACCGGGGAGCTGTTTTTT. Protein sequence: CASSQDWGLAGGTGELFF.

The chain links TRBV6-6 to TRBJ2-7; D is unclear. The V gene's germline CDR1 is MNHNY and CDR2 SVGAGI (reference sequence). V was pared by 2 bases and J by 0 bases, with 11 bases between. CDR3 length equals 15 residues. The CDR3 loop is CASSYTTGPSYEQYF. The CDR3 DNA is TGTGCCAGCAGTTACACCACTGGGCCCTCCTACGAGCAGTACTTC.

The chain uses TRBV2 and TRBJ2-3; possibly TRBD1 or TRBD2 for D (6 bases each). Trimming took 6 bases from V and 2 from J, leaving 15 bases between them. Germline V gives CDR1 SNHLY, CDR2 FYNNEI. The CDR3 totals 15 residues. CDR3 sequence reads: CASRRGARNTDTQYF. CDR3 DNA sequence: TGTGCCAGCAGGAGGGGGGCACGAAACACAGATACGCAGTATTTT.

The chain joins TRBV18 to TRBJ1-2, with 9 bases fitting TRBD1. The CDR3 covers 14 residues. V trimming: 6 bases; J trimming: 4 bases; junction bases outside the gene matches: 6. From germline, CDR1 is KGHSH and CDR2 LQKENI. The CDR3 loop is CASSRDRDVYGYTF. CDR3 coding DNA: TGTGCCAGCTCGAGGGACAGGGACGTCTATGGCTACACCTTC.

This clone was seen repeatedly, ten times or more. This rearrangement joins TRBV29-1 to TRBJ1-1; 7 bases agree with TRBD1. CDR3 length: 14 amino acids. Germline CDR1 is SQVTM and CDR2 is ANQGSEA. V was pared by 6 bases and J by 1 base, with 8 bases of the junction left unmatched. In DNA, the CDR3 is TGCAGCGTCTCGAAGGGGGCTACGAACACTGAAGCTTTCTTT. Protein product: CSVSKGATNTEAFF.

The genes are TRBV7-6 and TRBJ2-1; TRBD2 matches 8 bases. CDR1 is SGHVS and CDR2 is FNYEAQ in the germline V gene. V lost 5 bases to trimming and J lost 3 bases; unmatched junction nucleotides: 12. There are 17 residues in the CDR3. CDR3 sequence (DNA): TGTGCCAGCAGCGGCTTAGGGCGGGGGGCGAACTACAATGAGCAGTTCTTC. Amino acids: CASSGLGRGANYNEQFF.

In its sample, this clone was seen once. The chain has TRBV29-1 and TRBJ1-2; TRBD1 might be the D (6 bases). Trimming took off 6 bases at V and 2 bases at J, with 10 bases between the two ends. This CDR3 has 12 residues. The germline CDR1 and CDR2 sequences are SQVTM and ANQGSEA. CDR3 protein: CSVLTGNYGYTF. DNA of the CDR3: TGCAGCGTCCTGACAGGAAACTATGGCTACACCTTC.

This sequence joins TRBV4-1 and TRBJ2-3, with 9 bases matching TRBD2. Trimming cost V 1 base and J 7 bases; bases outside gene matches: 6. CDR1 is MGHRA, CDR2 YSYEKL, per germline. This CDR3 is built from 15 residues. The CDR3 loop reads CASSQVGLAGNTQYF. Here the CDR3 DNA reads TGCGCCAGCAGCCAAGTGGGGCTAGCGGGGAATACGCAGTATTTT.

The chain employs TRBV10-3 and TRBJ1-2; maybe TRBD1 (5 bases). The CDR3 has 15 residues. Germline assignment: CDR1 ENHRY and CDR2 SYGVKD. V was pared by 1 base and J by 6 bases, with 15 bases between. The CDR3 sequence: CAISEYQGGADGYTF. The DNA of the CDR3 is TGTGCCATCAGTGAGTACCAGGGTGGCGCTGATGGCTACACCTTC.

CDR3 in DNA: TGCGCCAGCAGCCTGGACAGCTTCACAGATACGCAGTATTTT. Its protein product is CASSLDSFTDTQYF. The chain recombines TRBV5-1 with TRBJ2-3; possibly TRBD1 for D (6 bases). Trimming took off 4 bases at V and 2 bases at J, with 11 bases between the two ends. Germline values: CDR1 SGHRS, CDR2 YFSETQ. This CDR3 spans 14 amino acids.

CDR3: CASSAGLGTDTQYF. Here the CDR3 DNA reads TGCGCCAGCAGCGCTGGACTAGGGACAGATACGCAGTATTTT. The chain carries TRBV5-1 and TRBJ2-3; 7 bases align to TRBD2. The CDR3 contains 14 residues. Trimming took 4 bases from V and 3 from J; bases not matched to a gene: 5. Germline V lookup: CDR1 SGHRS, CDR2 YFSETQ.

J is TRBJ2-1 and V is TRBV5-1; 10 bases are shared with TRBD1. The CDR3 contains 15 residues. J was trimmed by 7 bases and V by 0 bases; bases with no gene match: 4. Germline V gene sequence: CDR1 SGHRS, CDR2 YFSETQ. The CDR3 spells CASSLGDRGLNEQFF. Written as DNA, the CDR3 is TGCGCCAGCAGCTTGGGGGACAGGGGTCTAAATGAGCAGTTCTTC.

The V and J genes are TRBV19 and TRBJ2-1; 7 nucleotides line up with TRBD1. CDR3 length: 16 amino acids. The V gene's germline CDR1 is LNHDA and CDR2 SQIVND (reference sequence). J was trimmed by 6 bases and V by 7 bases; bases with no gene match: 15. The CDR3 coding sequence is TGTGCCAGTAACACCCCGAGACAGGGCGGTCGCAATGAGCAGTTCTTC. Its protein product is CASNTPRQGGRNEQFF.